Included here is one T cell receptor (beta chain) sequence, with context. The repertoire was sequenced with immunoSEQ multiplex PCR; TCRdb's copy has only in-frame clones and lacks some. There are some 2,500,000 clones in the sample; roughly 93% occur only once, and 0.36% lies in the top ten. This entry belongs to a study of shared clonotypes between healthy human individuals. V dropped 3 bases and J dropped 2 bases, with 7 bases sitting between them. CDR1 is SGHRS, CDR2 YFSETQ, per germline. The CDR3 has 13 amino acids. The receptor's source is a man between 18 and 29 years old in good health. Some clones in this sample may be carry-over from other donors' samples. The sequencing input was naive CD4+ T cells from PBMCs. Subset in this sample: CD45RA+ positively selected. This chain connects TRBV5-1 to TRBJ2-3; D call uncertain. This chain's CDR3 is CASSSEVTDTQYF. The CDR3 coding sequence is TGCGCCAGCAGCTCGGAAGTCACAGATACGCAGTATTTT.